These 26 T cell receptor beta chains were all obtained from the same sample, sequenced in a study of T cell changes during pregnancy in multiple sclerosis. TCRdb's table, derived via immunoSEQ multiplex PCR, lists solely in-frame clones and lacks some. The sample contains over 45,000 clones, 70% to 90% of which appear only once. The source was peripheral blood, collected in the first trimester of pregnancy. These receptors originate from a female donor with multiple sclerosis, enrolled in a pregnancy study.

The rearrangement links TRBV9 to TRBJ1-4, with 8 bases matching TRBD1. Germline V gene lookup returns CDR1 SGDLS and CDR2 YYNGEE. V trimming: 4 bases; J trimming: 3 bases; junction bases outside the gene matches: 2. The CDR3 length is 14 residues. Here the CDR3 reads CASSTGGPNEKLFF. CDR3 coding DNA: TGTGCCAGCAGCACAGGGGGGCCTAATGAAAAACTGTTTTTT.

The chain recombines TRBV2 with TRBJ2-5; D is perhaps TRBD1 (6 bases). Trimming took off 6 bases at V and 5 bases at J, with 16 bases between the two ends. The CDR3 has 14 residues. Germline loops: CDR1 SNHLY, CDR2 FYNNEI. The CDR3 reads CASSGNRDDETQYF. The CDR3 DNA reads TGTGCCAGCAGCGGTAACAGGGATGACGAGACCCAGTACTTC.

The gene calls are TRBV29-1 and TRBJ2-1; a possible D gene is TRBD2 (6 bases). V dropped 4 bases and J dropped 3 bases, with 13 bases sitting between them. Per germline, CDR1 SQVTM and CDR2 ANQGSEA. CDR3 length: 14 residues. This chain's CDR3 is CSVGGVGVYNEQFF. For the CDR3, the DNA is TGCAGCGTTGGCGGGGTTGGGGTCTACAATGAGCAGTTCTTC.

The chain employs TRBV15 and TRBJ1-4, with D possibly matching TRBD1 (6 bases). The CDR3 is made up of 15 amino acids. Trimming took off 0 bases at V and 7 bases at J, with 12 bases between the two ends. Germline V gives CDR1 LNHNV, CDR2 YYDKDF (reference sequence). The CDR3 DNA follows: TGTGCCACCAGCAGAGATAGGCAGGGGAGTGAAAAACTGTTTTTT. Translated, it gives CATSRDRQGSEKLFF.

V is TRBV11-2 and J is TRBJ2-2, with D perhaps TRBD1 (6 bases). This CDR3 has 15 amino acids. Germline CDR1 is SGHAT and CDR2 is FQNNGV. Trimming shortened V by 7 bases and J by 0 bases, and 12 bases separated the two germline ends. The CDR3: CASNQGTANTGELFF. The CDR3 nucleotides are TGTGCCAGCAACCAGGGGACGGCGAACACCGGGGAGCTGTTTTTT.

This chain connects TRBV7-8 to TRBJ1-2; D ambiguous. The CDR3 runs to 16 residues. The germline V gene has CDR1 SGHVS and CDR2 FQNEAQ. The ends were cut back, 2 bases at V and 7 bases at J, with 20 bases in the middle. CDR3 DNA: TGTGCCAGCAGCTTAACTCGGGCCGCCGCGGGTCTTGGCTACACCTTC. It specifies CASSLTRAAAGLGYTF.

This chain uses TRBV4-3 with TRBJ2-5; 7 bases map to TRBD2. The V gene end was trimmed by 1 base and the J gene end by 2 bases; junction bases not matched to a gene: 4. This CDR3 has 15 amino acids. Germline V gives CDR1 LGHNA, CDR2 YSLEER. CDR3 in DNA: TGCGCCAGCAGCCAAGCGAGTAGCGGGCAAGAGACCCAGTACTTC. It is translated as CASSQASSGQETQYF.

The V gene is TRBV4-1, the J gene TRBJ1-2; 11 nucleotides align to TRBD1. From germline, CDR1 is MGHRA and CDR2 YSYEKL. The J segment lost 5 bases and the V segment lost 2 bases, leaving 16 bases of the junction unmatched. CDR3 length: 19 amino acids. The CDR3 spells CASSQRFFGQGARGYGYTF. The CDR3, as DNA: TGCGCCAGCAGCCAACGTTTTTTCGGACAGGGGGCGCGAGGGTATGGCTACACCTTC.

The chain has TRBV7-9 and TRBJ2-1; maybe TRBD2 (7 bases). Per the germline V gene, CDR1 is SEHNR and CDR2 is FQNEAQ (reference sequence). This CDR3 is 16 amino acids long. V lost 5 bases and J 2 bases, leaving 16 bases between the germline ends. CDR3 DNA: TGTGCCAGCAGCAGCCCTTGGGGGGGGCCCTACAATGAGCAGTTCTTC. Translation: CASSSPWGGPYNEQFF. The whole variable domain, remainder taken from reference TRBV7-9 and TRBJ2-1, is DTGVSQNPRHKITKRGQNVTFRCDPISEHNRLYWYRQTLGQGPEFLTYFQNEAQLEKSRLLSDRFSAERPKGSFSTLEIQRTEQGDSAMYLCASSSPWGGPYNEQFFGPGTRLTVL.

V is TRBV4-1 and J is TRBJ1-5; 7 bases map to TRBD1. Germline V CDR1 and CDR2: MGHRA, YSYEKL. This CDR3 region has 14 residues. Trimming took 4 bases from V and 7 from J; bases not matched to a gene: 7. CDR3 residues: CASSLMTGTQPQHF. CDR3 nucleotides: TGCGCCAGCAGCCTCATGACAGGGACCCAGCCCCAGCATTTT.

The CDR3: CASRAGDTEAFF. The CDR3 coding sequence is TGTGCCAGCAGAGCAGGGGACACTGAAGCTTTCTTT. The chain couples TRBV6-7 to TRBJ1-1, with D tentatively TRBD1 (6 bases). TRBV6-7 is designated an ORF whose function remains uncertain. The CDR3 loop spans 12 amino acids. Trimming left V 6 bases short and J 3 bases short, with 8 bases between.

This rearrangement joins TRBV5-1 to TRBJ1-2, with D possibly being TRBD1 (5 bases). Trimming pared 4 bases from V and 0 bases from J, leaving 10 bases between. Looked up from germline, CDR1 is SGHRS and CDR2 is YFSETQ. The CDR3 sequence is 14 residues long. CDR3 sequence (DNA): TGCGCCAGCAGCCCAGGGCGTCCTAACTATGGCTACACCTTC. Residues: CASSPGRPNYGYTF.

The chain combines TRBV2 with TRBJ1-1, with D uncertain. In germline, CDR1 is SNHLY, CDR2 FYNNEI. The CDR3 covers 14 residues. Between the trimmed V and J ends, which lost 7 bases and 5 bases, there was a span of 17 bases. CDR3 DNA sequence: TGTGCCAGCAAGCTGGGCGTCCCCCCGACTGAAGCTTTCTTT. It specifies CASKLGVPPTEAFF.

V and J are TRBV14 and TRBJ2-2; 7 bases line up with TRBD2. The V segment lost 1 base and the J segment 6 bases; nucleotides outside the gene matches: 8. The CDR3 is made up of 16 amino acids. Germline V gene lookup returns CDR1 SGHDN and CDR2 FVKESK. In nucleotides, the CDR3 is TGTGCCAGCAGCCAAGTATTAGGGAGGGACGCCGGGGAGCTGTTTTTT. It specifies CASSQVLGRDAGELFF.

The rearrangement links TRBV2 to TRBJ1-5, with 10 bases lining up with TRBD1. The CDR3 extends over 14 amino acids. V was pared by 4 bases and J by 6 bases, with 3 bases of the junction left unmatched. Germline V gives CDR1 SNHLY, CDR2 FYNNEI. CDR3 residues: CASSGGTGVQPQHF. CDR3 DNA sequence: TGTGCCAGCAGTGGCGGGACAGGGGTTCAGCCCCAGCATTTT.

The chain recombines TRBV30 with TRBJ2-2; possible D gene TRBD1, 5 bases. The V end was cut by 4 bases, the J end by 0 bases, with 9 bases between. The CDR3 is 14 amino acids. Germline V gene data show CDR1 as GTSNPN and CDR2 as SVGIG (reference sequence). CDR3 in DNA: TGTGCCTGGAAGCCACAGGCGAACACCGGGGAGCTGTTTTTT. As protein: CAWKPQANTGELFF.

The V and J genes are TRBV10-3 and TRBJ2-1, with D possibly TRBD1 on 6 matching bases. V lost 6 bases to trimming and J lost 7 bases, with 7 bases between them. The CDR3 runs to 11 residues. Per germline, CDR1 ENHRY and CDR2 SYGVKD. The CDR3 bases are TGTGCCATCAGCAGGGGAAATGAGCAGTTCTTC. Its protein is CAISRGNEQFF.

This clone was recorded once. The chain links TRBV28 to TRBJ1-2; D not resolved. Deletions cut 3 bases from V and 2 bases from J, with 10 bases between. CDR3 length equals 14 residues. CDR1 MDHEN and CDR2 SYDVKM come from the germline V gene. CDR3 DNA sequence: TGTGCCAGCAGTTTTTCGGCGGGCAACTATGGCTACACCTTC. Protein product: CASSFSAGNYGYTF.

The chain is built from TRBV5-4 and TRBJ1-1; 9 bases fit TRBD1. Germline V gene lookup returns CDR1 SGHNT and CDR2 YYREEE (reference sequence). V lost 3 bases, J lost 4 bases, and 13 bases stayed unmatched. The CDR3 totals 17 residues. The CDR3 sequence is CASSWGPGTGYFTEAFF. DNA of the CDR3: TGTGCCAGCAGCTGGGGACCCGGGACAGGGTATTTCACTGAAGCTTTCTTT. The full variable domain, its missing parts supplied by reference TRBV5-4 and TRBJ1-1, is ETGVTQSPTHLIKTRGQQVTLRCSSQSGHNTVSWYQQALGQGPQFIFQYYREEENGRGNFPPRFSGLQFPNYSSELNVNALELDDSALYLCASSWGPGTGYFTEAFFGQGTRLTVV.

Many counts were recorded for this clone. The chain employs TRBV5-1 and TRBJ1-1; 9 bases agree with TRBD1. Looked up from germline, CDR1 is SGHRS and CDR2 is YFSETQ. The ends lost 2 bases at V and 8 bases at J; junction bases unmatched: 4. There are 13 residues in the CDR3. CDR3 sequence reads: CASSFGQGREAFF. CDR3 bases: TGCGCCAGCAGCTTCGGACAGGGGCGCGAAGCTTTCTTT.

The rearrangement joins TRBV9 to TRBJ1-1, with a weak D call TRBD1 (5 bases). V lost 4 bases to trimming and J lost 10 bases, with 17 bases between them. Germline V gives CDR1 SGDLS, CDR2 YYNGEE. This CDR3 spans 13 amino acids. For the CDR3, the DNA is TGTGCCAGCAGCCCCCGCGCCGTTGGGGCAGCTTTCTTT. Translating gives CASSPRAVGAAFF.

In nucleotides, the CDR3 is TGTGCCAGCAGCTCCCAGCCAGGGGGGCAAGATACGCAGTATTTT. Its translation is CASSSQPGGQDTQYF. The gene calls are TRBV7-3 and TRBJ2-3, with a possible D match to TRBD1 (7 bases). V lost 4 bases and J lost 5, with 16 bases in between. The germline V gene encodes CDR1 SGHTA and CDR2 FQGTGA. This CDR3 contains 15 residues.

The chain combines TRBV6-5 with TRBJ1-6; D call uncertain. Germline CDR1 is MNHEY and CDR2 is SVGAGI. The CDR3 runs 16 residues. Trimming shortened V by 0 bases and J by 0 bases, and 6 bases separated the two germline ends. CDR3 nucleotides: TGTGCCAGCAGTTACTCGGGAGGCTCCTATAATTCACCCCTCCACTTT. This sequence encodes CASSYSGGSYNSPLHF.

CDR3 protein: CASSLEPSGYNEQFF. The CDR3 DNA reads as TGTGCCAGCAGCTTGGAGCCTAGCGGGTACAATGAGCAGTTCTTC. This chain joins TRBV5-4 and TRBJ2-1; TRBD2 agrees at 8 bases. V was pared by 0 bases and J by 4 bases, with 3 bases of the junction left unmatched. Germline V lookup: CDR1 SGHNT, CDR2 YYREEE (reference sequence). This CDR3 is built from 15 residues.

J is TRBJ2-6 and V is TRBV4-1; D is uncertain. The germline V gene has CDR1 MGHRA and CDR2 YSYEKL. This CDR3 has 22 residues. Between the trimmed V and J ends, which lost 3 bases and 0 bases, there was a span of 27 bases. DNA for the CDR3: TGCGCCAGCAGCCAGCTAGACGGTGCTAGAACTTCTATCCCCTCTGGGGCCAACGTCCTGACTTTC. Its protein is CASSQLDGARTSIPSGANVLTF.

The V call is TRBV5-1, the J call TRBJ2-6; D remains unclear. The V and J ends lost 4 bases and 1 base respectively, with 6 bases between them. There are 14 residues in the CDR3. The germline gives CDR1 SGHRS, CDR2 YFSETQ. CDR3 nucleotides: TGCGCCAGCAGCCCCGGTTCTGGGGCCAACGTCCTGACTTTC. Its protein is CASSPGSGANVLTF.